Below are 18 T cell receptor beta chains sequenced from a single sample in a study of blood T cell repertoires in COVID-19. Repertoires were generated with immunoSEQ multiplex PCR, while TCRdb's copy carries only in-frame clones and drops some. The repertoire consists of over 250,000 clones, with roughly 80% occurring once and the leading ten covering 8% to 10%. Sample: peripheral blood. These receptors all come from a woman aged 45-65 years who had recovered from COVID-19.

This clone was picked up a small number of times. The rearrangement uses TRBV2 and TRBJ2-5; tentatively, D is TRBD1 (5 bases). Germline values: CDR1 SNHLY, CDR2 FYNNEI. Trimming took 7 bases from V and 2 from J, leaving 23 bases between them. This CDR3 contains 17 residues. The CDR3 nucleotides read TGTGCCAGCATCCTGGGGCAGTCCAGTCAAGTACAAGAGACCCAGTACTTC. This codes for CASILGQSSQVQETQYF.

This rearrangement joins TRBV18 to TRBJ2-1, with TRBD2 identical over 8 bases. The CDR3 spans 17 residues. V was pared by 1 base and J by 7 bases, with 12 bases of the junction left unmatched. CDR1 is KGHSH, CDR2 LQKENI, per germline. The DNA for the CDR3 is TGTGCCAGCTCACCACGTCAGCGAGCGGGAGTTGGTAATGAGCAGTTCTTC. Amino acid sequence: CASSPRQRAGVGNEQFF.

The CDR3 is CASSEQGNNEQFF. The CDR3 nucleotides read TGTGCCAGCAGTGAACAGGGAAACAATGAGCAGTTCTTC. The chain combines TRBV6-1 with TRBJ2-1; maybe TRBD1 (5 bases). The ends were cut back, 2 bases at V and 5 bases at J, with 7 bases in the middle. The CDR3 extends over 13 amino acids. CDR1 and CDR2 (germline): MNHNS, SASEGT.

On this clone: Other DNA sequences in the sample encode the same CDR3. J is TRBJ2-2 and V is TRBV27; D gene uncertain. This CDR3 comprises 12 residues. The germline V gene encodes CDR1 MNHEY and CDR2 SMNVEV (reference sequence). The germline V and J ends were trimmed by 5 bases and 2 bases, with 3 bases remaining between them. The CDR3 bases are TGTGCCAGCAGTCAAAACACCGGGGAGCTGTTTTTT. This translates into CASSQNTGELFF.

CDR3 nucleotide sequence: TGTGCCAGCAGTGAGGACAGCCAGTATCAGCCCCAGCATTTT. Translated, it gives CASSEDSQYQPQHF. J is TRBJ1-5 and V is TRBV2, with a weak D call TRBD1 (6 bases). The CDR3 is made up of 14 amino acids. Germline-derived CDR1 and CDR2 are SNHLY and FYNNEI. V lost 3 bases and J lost 5, with 11 bases in between.

V is TRBV3-1 (or the pseudogene TRBV3-2) and J is TRBJ2-7; no clear D. The CDR3 runs to 11 residues. Trimming removed 4 bases at V and 4 bases at J, with 5 bases between. Germline V lookup: CDR1 LGHDT, CDR2 YNNKEL (reference sequence). In DNA, the CDR3 is TGTGCCAGCAGCCTACAGTACGAGCAGTACTTC. Translating it yields CASSLQYEQYF.

This chain links TRBV28 with TRBJ2-5; 7 positions agree with TRBD1. The CDR3 extends over 15 amino acids. In germline, CDR1 is MDHEN, CDR2 SYDVKM. The trim removed 6 bases at V and 2 bases at J, leaving 9 bases unmatched. The CDR3 loop is CASSRTPGGQETQYF. In DNA form, the CDR3 reads TGTGCCAGCAGCCGAACCCCAGGGGGACAAGAGACCCAGTACTTC. Full variable domain (remainder filled in from reference TRBV28 and TRBJ2-5): DVKVTQSSRYLVKRTGEKVFLECVQDMDHENMFWYRQDPGLGLRLIYFSYDVKMKEKGDIPEGYSVSREKKERFSLILESASTNQTSMYLCASSRTPGGQETQYFGPGTRLLVL.

The chain employs TRBV6-5 and TRBJ1-2; D remains unclear. Germline loops: CDR1 MNHEY, CDR2 SVGAGI. CDR3 length: 13 amino acids. V was pared by 4 bases and J by 2 bases, with 8 bases between. This CDR3 reads CASSLDGNYGYTF. CDR3 coding DNA: TGTGCCAGCAGTTTAGACGGGAACTATGGCTACACCTTC.

This clone is termed medium-sized. This sequence joins TRBV9 and TRBJ2-7; TRBD1 aligns across 7 bases. Germline loops: CDR1 SGDLS, CDR2 YYNGEE. The CDR3 runs 14 residues. V lost 3 bases and J lost 0; bases outside the gene matches: 3. In nucleotides, the CDR3 is TGTGCCAGCAGCGCGTGGGACAGCTCCTACGAGCAGTACTTC. Amino acid sequence: CASSAWDSSYEQYF.

The chain employs TRBV6-5 and TRBJ2-5; possibly TRBD1 for D (5 bases). The V and J ends lost 7 bases and 7 bases respectively, with 13 bases between them. The CDR3 runs to 12 residues. Germline CDR1 reads MNHEY; CDR2 reads SVGAGI. The CDR3 DNA follows: TGTGCCAGCATTGGGGCAACGCGGACCCAGTACTTC. This translates into CASIGATRTQYF.

The chain carries TRBV12-3 or TRBV12-4 and TRBJ2-1; D gene uncertain. The CDR3 is 12 residues long. V shed 5 bases and J shed 5 bases, with 7 bases lying between them. CDR3: CASSPNDNEQFF. The CDR3 coding sequence is TGTGCCAGCAGTCCCAATGACAATGAGCAGTTCTTC.

This clone was found once. The chain combines TRBV4-3 with TRBJ2-1, with D tentatively TRBD1 (5 bases). The germline V and J ends were trimmed by 0 bases and 2 bases, with 11 bases remaining between them. This CDR3 contains 16 residues. Germline CDR1 LGHNA, CDR2 YSLEER. The CDR3 spells CASSQDSAGTYNEQFF. CDR3 sequence (DNA): TGCGCCAGCAGCCAAGATTCGGCAGGGACCTACAATGAGCAGTTCTTC.

The V gene is TRBV10-1, the J gene TRBJ2-3, with 15 bases lining up with TRBD2. The germline V gene has CDR1 WNHNN and CDR2 SYGVQD (reference sequence). After removal of 6 bases from V and 0 bases from J, the junction contained 1 base not matched to a gene. CDR3 length: 16 amino acids. CDR3 nucleotides: TGCGCCAGCAGGGGACTAGCGGGAGGTAGCACAGATACGCAGTATTTT. This translates into CASRGLAGGSTDTQYF.

The V call is TRBV9, the J call TRBJ2-5, with 12 bases lining up with TRBD2. The junction had 5 bases not matched to a gene; V was cut back by 0 bases and J by 5 bases. Germline V CDR1 and CDR2: SGDLS, YYNGEE. CDR3 length: 16 amino acids. The CDR3 protein is CASSVAPSGGVETQYF. The CDR3 DNA reads TGTGCCAGCAGCGTAGCGCCTAGCGGGGGGGTGGAGACCCAGTACTTC.

The V call is TRBV7-2, the J call TRBJ2-2; D is unclear. Trimming removed 1 base from V and 7 bases from J, with 10 bases in between. The germline V gene encodes CDR1 SGHTA and CDR2 FQGNSA. CDR3 length equals 14 residues. Written as DNA, the CDR3 is TGTGCCAGCAGCTTAGGTCTAGAGAACGGGGAGCTGTTTTTT. Translating it yields CASSLGLENGELFF.

The J gene is TRBJ2-7, the V gene TRBV19; D might be TRBD1 (6 bases). Trimming stripped 1 base from V and 3 bases from J, with 13 bases between. The CDR3 runs to 15 residues. Germline V gene sequence: CDR1 LNHDA, CDR2 SQIVND (reference sequence). In nucleotides, the CDR3 is TGTGCCAGTAGTATAGCTTGGGGGCTCAGCTACGAGCAGTACTTC. It specifies CASSIAWGLSYEQYF.

The rearrangement links TRBV2 to TRBJ1-2, with 8 bases lining up with TRBD1. The germline gives CDR1 SNHLY, CDR2 FYNNEI. The CDR3 loop spans 15 amino acids. V was pared by 5 bases and J by 6 bases, with 11 bases of the junction left unmatched. CDR3 loop: CASSPGQGISDGYTF. CDR3 coding DNA: TGTGCCAGCAGTCCCGGACAGGGTATTTCGGATGGCTACACCTTC.

This clone is a singleton in its sample. The V gene is TRBV7-9, the J gene TRBJ2-1; D possibly corresponds to TRBD1 (5 bases). Trimming took off 2 bases at V and 2 bases at J, with 10 bases between the two ends. Germline V gives CDR1 SEHNR, CDR2 FQNEAQ (reference sequence). The CDR3 is made up of 15 amino acids. CDR3 sequence: CASSLRGTTYNEQFF. The CDR3 bases are TGTGCCAGCAGCTTAAGGGGTACGACCTACAATGAGCAGTTCTTC.